This is a list of T cell receptor beta chains from one sample in a study of blood T cell repertoires in COVID-19. Method: immunoSEQ multiplex PCR; TCRdb's copy keeps in-frame clones and lacks some. The sample has roughly 150,000 clones; around 91% are singletons. The sequenced material came from peripheral blood. These TCRs come from a woman aged 55-70 years with active COVID-19. Both conserved end residues are part of each CDR3. The D gene is left open where the match is weak. Clone size is given for some rows only: seen once, a few or many times, or a class if the clone is expanded.

cdr3_length,d_call,j_call,v_call,clone_size,cdr3_aa,cdr3_nt
13,NA,TRBJ1-5,TRBV12-3/TRBV12-4,NA,CASSRGGFQPQHF,TGTGCCAGCAGTCGTGGGGGGTTTCAGCCCCAGCATTTT
16,TRBD2,TRBJ2-1,TRBV7-9,NA,CASDPAAGGPNNEQFF,TGTGCCAGCGATCCTGCGGCGGGAGGGCCGAACAATGAGCAGTTCTTC
15,NA,TRBJ1-3,TRBV5-1,NA,CASSLVLGRGNTIYF,TGCGCCAGCAGCTTGGTTCTGGGGCGAGGAAACACCATATATTTT
15,NA,TRBJ2-5,TRBV4-1,NA,CASSLSGAPQETQYF,TGCGCCAGCAGCCTGAGTGGGGCACCCCAAGAGACCCAGTACTTC
14,TRBD1,TRBJ1-5,TRBV2,NA,CASSPNRGNQPQHF,TGTGCCAGCAGTCCTAACAGGGGAAATCAGCCCCAGCATTTT
12,NA,TRBJ1-2,TRBV18,NA,CASSSGGGGYTF,TGTGCCAGCTCTTCCGGGGGAGGCGGCTACACCTTC
12,NA,TRBJ2-5,TRBV28,NA,CASSRGPGTQYF,TGTGCCAGCAGTCGAGGCCCGGGGACCCAGTACTTC
15,TRBD1,TRBJ1-4,TRBV15,NA,CATSRGRGTAEKLFF,TGTGCCACCAGCAGAGGCCGCGGGACAGCGGAAAAACTGTTTTTT
14,NA,TRBJ2-5,TRBV20-1,once,CSASDPRRQETQYF,TGCAGTGCTAGTGATCCACGGAGGCAAGAGACCCAGTACTTC
15,NA,TRBJ2-1,TRBV7-6,NA,CASSLASGAYNEQFF,TGTGCCAGCAGCTTAGCTAGCGGTGCCTACAATGAGCAGTTCTTC
18,NA,TRBJ1-1,TRBV29-1,NA,CSVVSLRGTERVNTEAFF,TGCAGCGTTGTCTCCTTAAGGGGGACGGAGAGGGTGAACACTGAAGCTTTCTTT
13,NA,TRBJ1-4,TRBV7-2,NA,CASSFNLNEKLFF,TGTGCCAGCAGCTTTAACCTAAATGAAAAACTGTTTTTT
14,NA,TRBJ2-5,TRBV5-1,NA,CASSNGAGAETQYF,TGCGCCAGCAGCAACGGAGCGGGCGCGGAGACCCAGTACTTC
14,TRBD1,TRBJ2-3,TRBV4-2,many,CASSGDRAEDTQYF,TGTGCCAGCAGCGGGGACAGGGCAGAAGATACGCAGTATTTT
13,NA,TRBJ2-7,TRBV19,NA,CATKKHETYEQYF,TGTGCCACCAAGAAACACGAAACCTACGAGCAGTACTTC
19,TRBD2,TRBJ2-3,TRBV7-2,once,CASSLRAAIAGGYTDTQYF,TGTGCCAGCAGCTTACGGGCGGCGATAGCGGGAGGGTACACAGATACGCAGTATTTT
13,TRBD1,TRBJ2-7,TRBV12-3/TRBV12-4,few,CASSIRGLYEQYF,TGTGCCAGCAGTATCAGGGGGCTGTACGAGCAGTACTTC
15,TRBD1,TRBJ1-6,TRBV18,NA,CASSPGTGRDSPLHF,TGTGCCAGCTCACCAGGGACAGGGAGGGATTCACCCCTCCACTTT
14,TRBD1,TRBJ1-1,TRBV4-1,NA,CASSQVDRDTEAFF,TGCGCCAGCAGCCAAGTAGACAGGGACACTGAAGCTTTCTTT
16,TRBD2,TRBJ2-1,TRBV5-4,NA,CASSPQAGKVGNEQFF,TGTGCCAGCAGCCCACAAGCGGGGAAGGTTGGAAATGAGCAGTTCTTC
15,TRBD1,TRBJ1-1,TRBV9,NA,CASSEDRYANTEAFF,TGTGCCAGCAGCGAGGACAGGTACGCGAACACTGAAGCTTTCTTT
16,TRBD1,TRBJ1-4,TRBV27,NA,CASSFDTGGATEKLFF,TGTGCCAGCAGTTTTGATACAGGGGGCGCGACTGAAAAACTGTTTTTT
15,TRBD2,TRBJ2-1,TRBV11-2,NA,CASSVTSGSLDEQFF,TGTGCCAGCAGCGTAACTAGCGGGAGTCTTGATGAGCAGTTCTTC
13,TRBD2,TRBJ2-1,TRBV6-6,NA,CASTLAGLNEQFF,TGTGCCAGCACCCTAGCGGGACTAAATGAGCAGTTCTTC
15,NA,TRBJ2-2,TRBV6-2/TRBV6-3,NA,CASSAEGLITGELFF,TGTGCCAGCAGTGCCGAGGGCCTAATCACCGGGGAGCTGTTTTTT
15,TRBD2,TRBJ2-3,TRBV11-2,NA,CASSLELAGADTQYF,TGTGCCAGCAGCTTAGAACTAGCGGGCGCAGATACGCAGTATTTT
13,NA,TRBJ2-2,TRBV7-2,NA,CASSLGETGELFF,TGTGCCAGCAGCTTAGGAGAGACCGGGGAGCTGTTTTTT
15,NA,TRBJ2-7,TRBV28,once,CASRQTQGPTYEQYF,TGTGCCAGCAGACAGACACAGGGACCGACCTACGAGCAGTACTTC
15,NA,TRBJ1-2,TRBV5-5,NA,CASSLAGTINYGYTF,TGTGCCAGCAGCTTGGCCGGGACAATTAACTATGGCTACACCTTC
13,NA,TRBJ2-3,TRBV27,NA,CASSWSDMDTQYF,TGTGCCAGCAGTTGGTCGGACATGGATACGCAGTATTTT
17,TRBD1,TRBJ2-2,TRBV11-3,NA,CASSFDARTGVSGELFF,TGTGCCAGCAGCTTCGACGCTAGGACAGGGGTTTCCGGGGAGCTGTTTTTT
14,NA,TRBJ1-5,TRBV19,NA,CASRRGQQNQPQHF,TGTGCCAGTAGGCGTGGACAGCAAAATCAGCCCCAGCATTTT
14,TRBD1,TRBJ2-7,TRBV18,NA,CASSQRRGSYEQYF,TGTGCCAGCTCACAGCGCAGGGGGAGCTACGAGCAGTACTTC
15,TRBD2,TRBJ2-1,TRBV28,NA,CASSFALAEDNEQFF,TGTGCCAGCAGTTTTGCACTAGCGGAGGACAATGAGCAGTTCTTC
15,NA,TRBJ1-4,TRBV4-3,NA,CASSRGQSTNEKLFF,TGCGCCAGCAGCCGGGGGCAATCGACTAATGAAAAACTGTTTTTT
15,TRBD2,TRBJ2-2,TRBV27,few,CASSTSGRRAGELFF,TGTGCCAGCAGTACTAGCGGGAGGAGGGCCGGGGAGCTGTTTTTT
15,NA,TRBJ1-1,TRBV13,few,CASSLGASWNTEAFF,TGTGCCAGCAGCTTAGGAGCGTCCTGGAACACTGAAGCTTTCTTT
14,NA,TRBJ2-1,TRBV20-1,NA,CSASSAGSYNEQFF,TGCAGTGCTAGTTCTGCGGGCTCCTACAATGAGCAGTTCTTC